The 26 T cell receptor beta chains presented below share a single source sample, sequenced in a study of blood T cell repertoires in COVID-19. Using immunoSEQ multiplex PCR, the repertoire was profiled, and TCRdb retains in-frame clones only, with some absent. The sample contains tens of thousands of clones, under 90% of which appear only once. Specimen: peripheral blood. These receptors were obtained from a human donor in a cohort sampled during active COVID-19.

This clone came up once. The rearrangement links TRBV21-1 to TRBJ2-7; the table's D call TRBD2 went unverified against the DNA. TRBV21-1 is an annotated pseudogene. The CDR3 has 14 amino acids. The CDR3: CASSSGTGSYEQYF. The CDR3 region has the DNA TGTGCCAGCAGCTCGGGGACTGGGTCCTACGAGCAGTACTTC.

V and J are TRBV5-1 and TRBJ1-5; TRBD1 aligns across 7 bases. The CDR3 totals 16 residues. Germline CDR1 is SGHRS and CDR2 is YFSETQ. Trimming took 7 bases from V and 0 from J; bases not matched to a gene: 10. The CDR3 protein is CASDGRDSNSNQPQHF. In nucleotides, the CDR3 is TGCGCCAGCGACGGCCGGGACAGCAATAGCAATCAGCCCCAGCATTTT.

The chain uses TRBV6-6 and TRBJ2-6, with D possibly matching TRBD1 (5 bases). Per germline, CDR1 MNHNY and CDR2 SVGAGI (reference sequence). This CDR3 has 15 residues. The ends were cut back, 7 bases at V and 0 bases at J, with 10 bases in the middle. CDR3 DNA: TGTGCCAGCAAGCCAACAGGCTCTGGGGCCAACGTCCTGACTTTC. Its protein is CASKPTGSGANVLTF.

J is TRBJ1-1 and V is TRBV28, with a possible D match to TRBD1 (5 bases). CDR1 and CDR2 (germline): MDHEN, SYDVKM. The CDR3 covers 13 residues. Trimming shortened V by 4 bases and J by 5 bases, and 11 bases separated the two germline ends. The CDR3 reads CASSSGGRTEAFF. The CDR3 nucleotides read TGTGCCAGCAGTTCGGGGGGGAGGACTGAAGCTTTCTTT.

The V call is TRBV20-1, the J call TRBJ1-1; 7 nucleotides agree with TRBD1. The length of the CDR3 is 16 residues. V lost 3 bases, J lost 0 bases, and 10 bases stayed unmatched. CDR1 is DFQATT, CDR2 SNEGSKA, per germline (reference sequence). DNA for the CDR3: TGCAGTGCTAGTGAACAGGGGACGTATATGAACACTGAAGCTTTCTTT. It is translated as CSASEQGTYMNTEAFF.

The chain combines TRBV3-1 (or the pseudogene TRBV3-2) with TRBJ1-2; no definite D call. Trimming removed 1 base from V and 8 bases from J, with 20 bases in between. Germline values: CDR1 LGHDT, CDR2 YNNKEL (reference sequence). The CDR3 runs to 16 residues. CDR3 in amino acids: CASSQVSETRGVGYTF. CDR3 in DNA: TGTGCCAGCAGCCAAGTGAGTGAGACCCGGGGAGTGGGCTACACCTTC.

Of note for this clone: A junction boundary mismatches the germline segment, possibly from a read error. V and J are TRBV2 and TRBJ2-7; TRBD1 might be the D (6 bases). The CDR3 totals 12 residues. In germline, CDR1 is SNHLY, CDR2 FYNNEI. The CDR3 region is CASSSQRDKDRF. CDR3 bases: TGTGCCAGCAGTTCACAAAGGGACAAGGACCGCTTC. The entire variable domain, with the rest obtained from reference TRBV2 and TRBJ2-7, is as follows: EPEVTQTPSHQVTQMGQEVILRCVPISNHLYFYWYRQILGQKVEFLVSFYNNEISEKSEIFDDQFSVERPDGSNFTLKIRSTKLEDSAMYFCASSSQRDKDRFGPGTRLTVT.

The gene calls are TRBV18 and TRBJ2-7, with TRBD2 identical over 9 bases. The CDR3 spans 14 residues. Germline V gene data show CDR1 as KGHSH and CDR2 as LQKENI. The V segment lost 3 bases and the J segment 6 bases; nucleotides outside the gene matches: 6. CDR3 coding DNA: TGTGCCAGCTCACCCCCGGGACTAGCTCTCGAGCAGTACTTC. Translating gives CASSPPGLALEQYF.

The chain carries TRBV28 and TRBJ1-5; 7 nucleotides line up with TRBD1. There are 15 residues in the CDR3. The germline V gene has CDR1 MDHEN and CDR2 SYDVKM. V lost 5 bases and J lost 4; bases outside the gene matches: 8. The CDR3 protein is CASSAPTGLNQPQHF. CDR3 sequence (DNA): TGTGCCAGCAGTGCGCCGACAGGGCTTAATCAGCCCCAGCATTTT.

The chain employs TRBV27 and TRBJ1-6, with a possible D match to TRBD1 (5 bases). The CDR3 runs to 14 residues. Germline values: CDR1 MNHEY, CDR2 SMNVEV (reference sequence). The ends were cut back, 8 bases at V and 7 bases at J, with 15 bases in the middle. The CDR3 DNA is TGTGCCAGCGGATTTAGGGGAAACAATTCACCCCTCCACTTT. Amino acid sequence: CASGFRGNNSPLHF.

J is TRBJ2-7 and V is TRBV7-9; weak D call: TRBD2 (6 bases). The V gene lost 1 base and the J gene lost 3 bases, with 13 bases spanning the gap. CDR1 is SEHNR, CDR2 FQNEAQ, per germline (reference sequence). The CDR3 contains 15 residues. As DNA, the CDR3 is TGTGCCAGCAGCTTAGGCACGGGAGAAGGCTACGAGCAGTACTTC. Its protein product is CASSLGTGEGYEQYF. The entire variable domain, with the rest obtained from reference TRBV7-9 and TRBJ2-7, is as follows: DTGVSQNPRHKITKRGQNVTFRCDPISEHNRLYWYRQTLGQGPEFLTYFQNEAQLEKSRLLSDRFSAERPKGSFSTLEIQRTEQGDSAMYLCASSLGTGEGYEQYFGPGTRLTVT.

This clone came up a few times. This chain connects TRBV5-6 to TRBJ2-6; D remains unclear. V was clipped by 4 bases and J by 2 bases, with 4 bases between them. Germline V gene data show CDR1 as SGHDT and CDR2 as YYEEEE. The CDR3 extends over 13 amino acids. The chain's CDR3 is CASSRAGANVLTF. CDR3 nucleotides: TGTGCCAGCAGCCGGGCTGGGGCCAACGTCCTGACTTTC.

The chain uses TRBV29-1 and TRBJ2-2, with TRBD1 identical over 7 bases. Trimming took 5 bases from V and 5 from J; bases not matched to a gene: 5. In germline, CDR1 is SQVTM, CDR2 ANQGSEA. This CDR3 is 13 amino acids long. The CDR3 bases are TGCAGCGTTCGGGGACAGCCGACCGGGGAGCTGTTTTTT. Translating it yields CSVRGQPTGELFF.

This chain connects TRBV5-1 to TRBJ2-7, with 8 bases matching TRBD2. The CDR3 contains 19 residues. The trim removed 4 bases at V and 2 bases at J, leaving 20 bases unmatched. Germline V gives CDR1 SGHRS, CDR2 YFSETQ. CDR3 amino acids: CASSPVPRLASSRPYEQYF. CDR3 nucleotides: TGCGCCAGCAGCCCCGTCCCCCGACTAGCGAGTTCCCGGCCCTACGAGCAGTACTTC.

V is TRBV12-3 or TRBV12-4 and J is TRBJ1-2, with 8 bases fitting TRBD1. V lost 6 bases to trimming and J lost 4 bases; unmatched junction nucleotides: 4. The CDR3 spans 13 residues. The CDR3 DNA sequence: TGTGCCAGCAGGGCAGGGGGCGGCTATGGCTACACCTTC. Translated: CASRAGGGYGYTF.

This chain uses TRBV5-1 with TRBJ2-5, with a possible D match to TRBD1 (5 bases). V was shortened by 7 bases and J by 5 bases, with 21 bases between the two germline ends. The length of the CDR3 is 15 residues. Germline V CDR1 and CDR2: SGHRS, YFSETQ. In DNA, the CDR3 is TGCGCCAGCGGGCTGGTACCTCCAAAGGGGGAGACCCAGTACTTC. Protein: CASGLVPPKGETQYF.

The CDR3 protein is CASSPGTGGHGYTF. The CDR3 nucleotides read TGTGCCAGCTCTCCAGGGACAGGGGGCCATGGCTACACCTTC. This sequence joins TRBV18 and TRBJ1-2; 12 bases fit TRBD1. V dropped 6 bases and J dropped 6; count of bases not matched to a gene: 5. CDR3 length: 14 residues. In germline, CDR1 is KGHSH, CDR2 LQKENI.

For the CDR3, the DNA is TGTGCCAGCAGTTACTTGCTCGGGACAGGATTCCACGAGCAGTACTTC. Translation gives CASSYLLGTGFHEQYF. The V call is TRBV6-6, the J call TRBJ2-7; 8 bases agree with TRBD1. The CDR3 length is 16 residues. With V trimmed by 1 base and J by 5 bases, 10 bases remained unmatched. The V gene's germline CDR1 is MNHNY and CDR2 SVGAGI (reference sequence).

The rearrangement uses TRBV28 and TRBJ2-7; 10 nucleotides line up with TRBD2. Germline lookup yields CDR1 MDHEN and CDR2 SYDVKM. The CDR3 runs to 14 residues. The V and J ends lost 10 bases and 1 base, in that order; junction bases with no gene match: 7. DNA for the CDR3: TGTGCCACCCGACTAGCGGGTCAATCCTACGAGCAGTACTTC. This gives the protein CATRLAGQSYEQYF.

The chain combines TRBV30 with TRBJ2-7, with a possible D match to TRBD1 (6 bases). The V gene lost 4 bases and the J gene lost 0 bases, with 10 bases spanning the gap. The CDR3 has 13 amino acids. Germline V gene data show CDR1 as GTSNPN and CDR2 as SVGIG (reference sequence). DNA for the CDR3: TGTGCCTGGAATCGGGACACCTCCTACGAGCAGTACTTC. Protein: CAWNRDTSYEQYF.

A single count supports this clone. The rearrangement links TRBV30 to TRBJ1-4, with 8 bases identical to TRBD1. This CDR3 has 17 amino acids. V lost 4 bases and J lost 0; bases outside the gene matches: 10. CDR1 and CDR2 (germline): GTSNPN, SVGIG (reference sequence). The DNA for the CDR3 is TGTGCCTGGAAGGACAGGGAAAGGTGGACAACTAATGAAAAACTGTTTTTT. This gives the protein CAWKDRERWTTNEKLFF.

This clone was counted a single time. V and J are TRBV5-5 and TRBJ1-5; D remains ambiguous. Per the germline V gene, CDR1 is SGHKS and CDR2 is YYEKEE (reference sequence). This CDR3 comprises 14 residues. The germline V and J ends were trimmed by 0 bases and 2 bases, with 6 bases remaining between them. This CDR3 reads CASSLARGNQPQHF. CDR3 nucleotide sequence: TGTGCCAGCAGCTTGGCCCGGGGCAATCAGCCCCAGCATTTT. The whole variable domain, filled in from reference TRBV5-5 and TRBJ1-5, reads DAGVTQSPTHLIKTRGQQVTLRCSPISGHKSVSWYQQVLGQGPQFIFQYYEKEERGRGNFPDRFSARQFPNYSSELNVNALLLGDSALYLCASSLARGNQPQHFGDGTRLSIL.

The chain joins TRBV12-3 or TRBV12-4 to TRBJ1-1; D remains ambiguous. The ends were cut back, 3 bases at V and 4 bases at J, with 6 bases in the middle. CDR3 size: 12 residues. DNA for the CDR3: TGTGCCAGCAGTTTGATCGGCACTGAAGCTTTCTTT. This sequence encodes CASSLIGTEAFF.

This clone was picked up one time. The chain employs TRBV5-4 and TRBJ2-7; D not resolved. CDR3 length equals 16 residues. CDR1 and CDR2 from the germline V gene are SGHNT and YYREEE (reference sequence). Trimming took 0 bases from V and 0 from J, leaving 13 bases between them. The CDR3 is CASSLDLMPASYEQYF. The CDR3 nucleotides are TGTGCCAGCAGCTTGGACTTGATGCCTGCCTCCTACGAGCAGTACTTC.

The chain recombines TRBV7-2 with TRBJ2-7; D gene unclear. V was pared by 2 bases and J by 3 bases, with 8 bases between. Germline-derived CDR1 and CDR2 are SGHTA and FQGNSA. The CDR3 is 13 amino acids. The CDR3 DNA follows: TGTGCCAGCAGCTTACCGACTGTCTACGAGCAGTACTTC. Translated, it gives CASSLPTVYEQYF.

The J gene is TRBJ2-1, the V gene TRBV27; TRBD2 might be the D (5 bases). V lost 5 bases to trimming and J lost 2 bases, with 16 bases between them. The germline V gene encodes CDR1 MNHEY and CDR2 SMNVEV (reference sequence). The CDR3 loop spans 16 amino acids. In DNA, the CDR3 is TGTGCCAGCAGTGTTAGAGCGGATTCGCCCTACAATGAGCAGTTCTTC. Protein product: CASSVRADSPYNEQFF.